This TCR beta chain was sequenced for a study of post-analysis software for immune sequencing data. J lost 2 bases, V lost 6 bases, and 6 bases had no gene match. The CDR3 covers 16 residues. Germline values: CDR1 LGHNT, CDR2 FRNRAP. General study results and limits: In patients, TRBV5-6, TRBV5-1 and TRBV20-1 belonged to five TRBV segments found more frequently than in controls. Controls significantly exceeded multiple sclerosis patients in normalized Chao1 diversity.

Comment on this clonotype: Its target is unknown.

Researchers reported that TCR beta cDNA libraries carried unique molecular identifiers. MiXCR, run by TCRdb on the PCR reads, gives a single entry per CDR3 protein. The table lists roughly 620,000 distinct CDR3 sequences, around 44% of them singletons, with 1.7% in the top ten. The gene calls are TRBV12-5 and TRBJ2-4; 11 bases are shared with TRBD1. The sequence came from a girl aged 5-17 years with multiple sclerosis. Sequenced sample: blood. CDR3 sequence: CASGLGQGASKNIQYF. DNA of the CDR3: TGTGCTAGTGGCCTCGGACAGGGGGCGTCCAAAAACATTCAGTACTTC.